The 25 T cell receptor beta chains listed next were all sequenced from one sample in a study of vaccination and CD4 T cells after COVID-19. Cultured CD4+ T cell DNA underwent sequencing with the Oncomine TCR Beta short-read assay. TCRdb fed the PCR reads into MiXCR, producing one record per CDR3 protein. The sample has 22,000 or so distinct CDR3 sequences, 45% to 65% seen once. Indicated treatment: roughly 10-day PBMC culture with coronavirus spike peptide pools or control peptides (ViraFEST assay). Their specific antigens are unknown. The sample comprised CD4+ T cells from blood, cultured in vitro. The receptors originated from a human donor who had recovered from COVID-19.

This clonotype came up a few times. This chain joins TRBV12-5 and TRBJ2-5; D unresolved. CDR1 is LGHNT and CDR2 is FRNRAP in the germline V gene. This CDR3 comprises 13 residues. Trimming took 4 bases from V and 6 from J, leaving 12 bases between them. The CDR3 DNA follows: TGTGCTAGTGGTTCGGGCTTAGTTCAGACCCAGTACTTC. Translated: CASGSGLVQTQYF.

The J gene is TRBJ1-2, the V gene TRBV7-2, with TRBD1 identical over 8 bases. The V gene end was trimmed by 1 base and the J gene end by 11 bases; junction bases not matched to a gene: 6. This CDR3 comprises 13 residues. Per the germline V gene, CDR1 is SGHTA and CDR2 is FQGNSA. The CDR3 loop is CASSLGEGQAYTF. CDR3 nucleotides: TGTGCCAGCAGCTTAGGGGAGGGACAGGCATACACCTTC. Supplemented by reference TRBV7-2 and TRBJ1-2, the full variable domain reads GAGVSQSPSNKVTEKGKDVELRCDPISGHTALYWYRQSLGQGLEFLIYFQGNSAPDKSGLPSDRFSAERTGGSVSTLTIQRTQQEDSAVYLCASSLGEGQAYTFGSGTRLTVV.

The V and J genes are TRBV20-1 and TRBJ2-2, with TRBD2 identical over 11 bases. This CDR3 spans 17 amino acids. Germline V lookup: CDR1 DFQATT, CDR2 SNEGSKA (reference sequence). J was trimmed by 4 bases and V by 5 bases; bases with no gene match: 12. The CDR3 DNA reads TGCAGTGCTGCGCGACTAGCGGGAAGGGGTGGCACCGGGGAGCTGTTTTTT. It codes for CSAARLAGRGGTGELFF.

The rearrangement links TRBV2 to TRBJ1-2; 7 positions match TRBD1. This CDR3 has 14 residues. In germline, CDR1 is SNHLY, CDR2 FYNNEI. J gave up 7 bases and V 6 bases, and 11 bases lay outside the gene matches. Written as DNA, the CDR3 is TGTGCCAGCAGCGACCTAACAGGGGAGGTTGGCTACACCTTC. It yields the protein CASSDLTGEVGYTF.

This clonotype was seen more than once but under ten times. The junction does not match germline at one end; this may be a read error. The J gene is TRBJ2-5, the V gene TRBV7-2; 8 nucleotides match TRBD2. Looked up from germline, CDR1 is SGHTA and CDR2 is FQGNSA. The CDR3 contains 14 residues. The chain's CDR3 is CASSVAGLQETQYF. The CDR3 DNA reads as TGTGCCAGCAGCGTAGCGGGGCTCCAAGAGACCCAGTACTTC.

This chain links TRBV10-3 with TRBJ2-5; D perhaps matches TRBD1 (5 bases). Germline CDR1 and CDR2: ENHRY and SYGVKD. This CDR3 region has 15 residues. V was cut by 3 bases and J by 3 bases, with 14 bases left in between. The CDR3 DNA is TGTGCCATCAGTGACCAGGGCCCCCACAAAGAGACCCAGTACTTC. It yields the protein CAISDQGPHKETQYF.

The chain employs TRBV12-3 or TRBV12-4 and TRBJ1-1, with D tentatively TRBD1 (5 bases). Trimming removed 3 bases at V and 5 bases at J, with 13 bases between. The CDR3 is 14 residues long. The CDR3 region has the DNA TGTGCCAGCAGTTTTGGTCAGGGATCGACTGAAGCTTTCTTT. Its translation: CASSFGQGSTEAFF.

This clonotype was seen only once. The rearrangement uses TRBV29-1 and TRBJ2-2; D is unclear. Germline assignment: CDR1 SQVTM and CDR2 ANQGSEA. The CDR3 consists of 12 residues. V was trimmed by 5 bases and J by 2 bases, leaving 6 bases between them. The CDR3: CSVKRNTGELFF. For the CDR3, the DNA is TGCAGCGTTAAGAGAAACACCGGGGAGCTGTTTTTT.

The chain combines TRBV11-2 with TRBJ1-4; D is perhaps TRBD1 (5 bases). From germline, CDR1 is SGHAT and CDR2 FQNNGV. V gave up 5 bases and J gave up 8 bases, with 21 bases separating them. The CDR3 is 16 residues long. The CDR3 reads CASSPDGATGREKLFF. Written as DNA, the CDR3 is TGTGCCAGCAGCCCTGATGGGGCCACGGGTAGGGAAAAACTGTTTTTT.

CDR3 protein: CASSLGGGIYEQYF. As DNA, the CDR3 is TGCGCCAGCAGCTTGGGTGGAGGGATCTACGAGCAGTACTTC. The gene calls are TRBV5-1 and TRBJ2-7, with D tentatively TRBD2 (6 bases). CDR3 length: 14 amino acids. The V end was cut by 0 bases, the J end by 3 bases, with 10 bases between. The V gene's germline CDR1 is SGHRS and CDR2 YFSETQ.

This clonotype has just a few counts. The V gene is TRBV7-9, the J gene TRBJ2-7, with no clear D. The CDR3 contains 13 residues. Germline CDR1 is SEHNR and CDR2 is FQNEAQ (reference sequence). V was cut by 2 bases and J by 4 bases, with 9 bases left in between. The CDR3 protein is CASSLWGKYEQYF. The CDR3 DNA is TGTGCCAGCAGCTTATGGGGAAAATACGAGCAGTACTTC.

The V call is TRBV30, the J call TRBJ2-5, with 7 bases aligning to TRBD2. The CDR3 has 11 residues. The V and J ends lost 7 bases and 3 bases, in that order; junction bases with no gene match: 2. Germline V lookup: CDR1 GTSNPN, CDR2 SVGIG (reference sequence). The CDR3 is CAFRGEETQYF. The CDR3 bases are TGTGCCTTTCGGGGGGAAGAGACCCAGTACTTC.

V and J are TRBV6-1 and TRBJ2-5; possible D gene TRBD1, 5 bases. Looked up from germline, CDR1 is MNHNS and CDR2 is SASEGT. This CDR3 comprises 14 residues. V gave up 8 bases and J gave up 2 bases, with 15 bases separating them. CDR3 amino acids: CASSQFRQQETQYF. DNA for the CDR3: TGTGCCAGCTCTCAGTTCCGACAGCAAGAGACCCAGTACTTC.

This clonotype was seen only a few times. The chain is built from TRBV7-9 and TRBJ1-3; D might be TRBD1 (5 bases). The CDR3 is made up of 14 amino acids. V lost 7 bases, J lost 2 bases, and 12 bases lay in between. Per the germline V gene, CDR1 is SEHNR and CDR2 is FQNEAQ (reference sequence). CDR3 in amino acids: CASIGKGAGNTIYF. Here the CDR3 DNA reads TGTGCCAGCATAGGCAAAGGGGCTGGAAACACCATATATTTT.

The V call is TRBV29-1, the J call TRBJ2-3, with D uncertain. The germline V and J ends were trimmed by 5 bases and 4 bases, with 10 bases remaining between them. Germline CDR1 and CDR2: SQVTM and ANQGSEA. CDR3 size: 12 residues. The CDR3 DNA follows: TGCAGCGTTCGCCTAGTTGCAGATACGCAGTATTTT. This translates into CSVRLVADTQYF.

This sequence joins TRBV28 and TRBJ1-5; unclear D gene. The germline V and J ends were trimmed by 7 bases and 5 bases, with 27 bases remaining between them. The CDR3 has 18 residues. Germline lookup yields CDR1 MDHEN and CDR2 SYDVKM. CDR3 amino acids: CASTSGGEGGRTHQPQHF. CDR3 bases: TGTGCCAGCACTTCGGGCGGTGAGGGAGGAAGGACCCATCAGCCCCAGCATTTT.

This chain's CDR3 is CASSPRPLAGELSSYEQYF. The CDR3, as DNA: TGTGCCAGCTCACCACGGCCACTAGCGGGAGAATTAAGCTCCTACGAGCAGTACTTC. The chain carries TRBV18 and TRBJ2-7; 11 positions agree with TRBD2. The CDR3 runs to 19 residues. The germline gives CDR1 KGHSH, CDR2 LQKENI. V dropped 1 base and J dropped 0; count of bases not matched to a gene: 11.

The genes are TRBV7-2 and TRBJ1-2; D not resolved. CDR1 is SGHTA, CDR2 FQGNSA, per germline. CDR3 length: 16 residues. Trimming pared 1 base from V and 5 bases from J, leaving 17 bases between. The CDR3 region is CASSLDSAAAVYGYTF. The CDR3 coding sequence is TGTGCCAGCAGCTTAGATAGTGCGGCAGCTGTTTATGGCTACACCTTC.

The gene calls are TRBV6-4 and TRBJ2-3; 16 bases align to TRBD2. The ends lost 6 bases at V and 14 bases at J; junction bases unmatched: 8. The germline V gene encodes CDR1 MRHNA and CDR2 SNTAGT. This CDR3 is 14 amino acids long. CDR3 DNA sequence: TGTGCCAGCAGGCCGGGACTAGCGGGAGGGCTCCTGTATTTT. It specifies CASRPGLAGGLLYF.

Written as DNA, the CDR3 is TGTGCCACTGCGGACAGGGGAGAGACCCAGTACTTC. Translated: CATADRGETQYF. This rearrangement joins TRBV2 to TRBJ2-5; 9 nucleotides align to TRBD1. Trimming at V came to 10 bases and at J to 4 bases, leaving 4 bases not matched to a gene. The CDR3 spans 12 residues. Per the germline V gene, CDR1 is SNHLY and CDR2 is FYNNEI.

V usage is TRBV5-4 and J usage is TRBJ2-2; 8 bases line up with TRBD2. There are 13 residues in the CDR3. With V trimmed by 7 bases and J by 6 bases, 5 bases remained unmatched. CDR1 and CDR2 (germline): SGHNT, YYREEE (reference sequence). The CDR3 region has the DNA TGTGCCAGCTCCCGGGGGGGACCCGGGGAGCTGTTTTTT. It yields the protein CASSRGGPGELFF.

This clonotype has more than one count but fewer than ten. The rearrangement uses TRBV7-9 and TRBJ2-7, with 7 bases that match TRBD1. The CDR3 runs 16 residues. Germline CDR1 SEHNR, CDR2 FQNEAQ (reference sequence). V shed 8 bases and J 1 base; nucleotides not matched to a gene: 14. The CDR3 bases are TGTGCCAGCGCTTTACCATCTGGGACAGAGTCCTACGAGCAGTACTTC. Translated: CASALPSGTESYEQYF.

The chain joins TRBV30 to TRBJ2-5; 11 bases agree with TRBD2. V gave up 3 bases and J gave up 7 bases; unmatched junction bases: 10. The CDR3 extends over 15 amino acids. Germline CDR1 and CDR2: GTSNPN and SVGIG (reference sequence). The CDR3 DNA reads as TGTGCCTGGAGCGGCGGGACTAGCGGTCCGGGGACCCAGTACTTC. Translation: CAWSGGTSGPGTQYF. Supplemented by reference TRBV30 and TRBJ2-5, the full variable domain reads SQTIHQWPATLVQPVGSPLSLECTVEGTSNPNLYWYRQAAGRGLQLLFYSVGIGQISSEVPQNLSASRPQDRQFILSSKKLLLSDSGFYLCAWSGGTSGPGTQYFGPGTRLLVL.

The chain joins TRBV27 to TRBJ2-7; D uncertain. Germline-derived CDR1 and CDR2 are MNHEY and SMNVEV (reference sequence). This CDR3 has 15 amino acids. The germline V and J ends were trimmed by 3 bases and 0 bases, with 12 bases remaining between them. The CDR3 spells CASSFLGRSSYEQYF. The CDR3 bases are TGTGCCAGCAGTTTCCTTGGACGGAGCTCCTACGAGCAGTACTTC.

The chain has TRBV28 and TRBJ1-5; D is unresolved. Between the trimmed V and J ends, which lost 10 bases and 2 bases, there was a span of 12 bases. Per germline, CDR1 MDHEN and CDR2 SYDVKM. This CDR3 comprises 13 residues. For the CDR3, the DNA is TGTGCCACCGCGGCGGACGGCAATCAGCCCCAGCATTTT. This sequence encodes CATAADGNQPQHF.